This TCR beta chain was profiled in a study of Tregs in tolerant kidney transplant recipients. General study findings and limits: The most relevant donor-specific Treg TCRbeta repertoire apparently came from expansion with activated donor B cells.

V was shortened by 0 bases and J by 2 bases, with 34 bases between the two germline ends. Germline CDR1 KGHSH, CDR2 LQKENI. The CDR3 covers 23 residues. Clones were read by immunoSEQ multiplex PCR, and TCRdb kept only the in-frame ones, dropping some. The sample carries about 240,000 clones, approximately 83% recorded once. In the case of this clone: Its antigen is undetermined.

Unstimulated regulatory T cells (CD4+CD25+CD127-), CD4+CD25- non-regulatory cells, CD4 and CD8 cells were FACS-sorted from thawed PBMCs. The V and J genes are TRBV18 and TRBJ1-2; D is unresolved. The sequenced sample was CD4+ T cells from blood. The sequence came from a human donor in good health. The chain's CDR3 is CASSPPYGQVGRTTDPGNYGYTF. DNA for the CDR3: TGTGCCAGCTCACCACCCTACGGGCAAGTAGGGCGGACCACGGACCCCGGCAACTATGGCTACACCTTC. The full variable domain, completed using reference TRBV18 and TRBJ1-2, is NAGVMQNPRHLVRRRGQEARLRCSPMKGHSHVYWYRQLPEEGLKFMVYLQKENIIDESGMPKERFSAEFPKEGPSILRIQQVVRGDSAAYFCASSPPYGQVGRTTDPGNYGYTFGSGTRLTVV.